A selection of T cell receptor beta chains follows, all from one sample in a study of beta chain features in type 1 diabetes. This table comes from immunoSEQ multiplex PCR, and its TCRdb copy is limited to in-frame clones, with some not included. Here the sample spans about 700,000 clones, 13% being singletons. The sample taken for sequencing was naive CD4+ T cells from blood. Receptor source: a man aged 18 to 29 with type 1 diabetes. Both conserved end residues are part of each CDR3. The order of the fields is D gene, V gene, J gene, CDR3 protein. The D gene is left open where the match is weak.

d_call: .; v_call: TRBV5-1; j_call: TRBJ2-2; cdr3_aa: CASSSLGSGELFF
d_call: .; v_call: TRBV7-2; j_call: TRBJ1-5; cdr3_aa: CASSGQFYSNQPQHF
d_call: .; v_call: TRBV29-1; j_call: TRBJ1-2; cdr3_aa: CSVADGANYGYTF
d_call: .; v_call: TRBV6-5; j_call: TRBJ2-3; cdr3_aa: CASSYSRSGFTDTQYF
d_call: TRBD1; v_call: TRBV28; j_call: TRBJ1-1; cdr3_aa: CASSLDREDTEAFF
d_call: TRBD2; v_call: TRBV6-1; j_call: TRBJ2-4; cdr3_aa: CASSAPGAGKNIQYF
d_call: TRBD1; v_call: TRBV30; j_call: TRBJ1-1; cdr3_aa: CAWRGTVRTEAFF
d_call: .; v_call: TRBV30; j_call: TRBJ1-6; cdr3_aa: CAWNSNSPLHF
d_call: .; v_call: TRBV6-1; j_call: TRBJ2-3; cdr3_aa: CAIKRGSADTQYF
d_call: TRBD2; v_call: TRBV13; j_call: TRBJ2-1; cdr3_aa: CASSSQYPTSGATYNEQFF
d_call: .; v_call: TRBV10-3; j_call: TRBJ2-7; cdr3_aa: CAISDALRQYF
d_call: TRBD1; v_call: TRBV18; j_call: TRBJ1-5; cdr3_aa: CASSPDLGQGETQHF
d_call: .; v_call: TRBV29-1; j_call: TRBJ2-4; cdr3_aa: CSVELPGSLGSKNIQYF
d_call: .; v_call: TRBV4-2; j_call: TRBJ1-1; cdr3_aa: CASSQDEGPTEAFF
d_call: .; v_call: TRBV7-9; j_call: TRBJ2-7; cdr3_aa: CASSLGVKQYF
d_call: TRBD2; v_call: TRBV13; j_call: TRBJ2-5; cdr3_aa: CASSLAVDSGGQETQYF
d_call: .; v_call: TRBV27; j_call: TRBJ1-3; cdr3_aa: CASSLTSGNTIYF
d_call: TRBD2; v_call: TRBV9; j_call: TRBJ2-1; cdr3_aa: CASSPGTSGGHNEQFF
d_call: TRBD1; v_call: TRBV6-6; j_call: TRBJ2-7; cdr3_aa: CASSYTDRGYEQYF
d_call: TRBD1; v_call: TRBV2; j_call: TRBJ1-2; cdr3_aa: CASPRDRVYGYTF
d_call: TRBD1; v_call: TRBV4-1; j_call: TRBJ2-1; cdr3_aa: CASSQGTGLDNEQFF
d_call: .; v_call: TRBV14; j_call: TRBJ2-5; cdr3_aa: CASSPWYQETQYF
d_call: .; v_call: TRBV7-9; j_call: TRBJ1-5; cdr3_aa: CASSLAGGSNQPQHF
d_call: .; v_call: TRBV5-1; j_call: TRBJ2-1; cdr3_aa: CASSLVRGNEQFF
d_call: .; v_call: TRBV19; j_call: TRBJ2-7; cdr3_aa: CATSPDSPYEQYF
d_call: .; v_call: TRBV25-1; j_call: TRBJ2-5; cdr3_aa: CASSPRQGRRETQYF
d_call: .; v_call: TRBV7-2; j_call: TRBJ2-3; cdr3_aa: CASSPGTHTQYF
d_call: .; v_call: TRBV11-2; j_call: TRBJ2-6; cdr3_aa: CASSLAGANVLTF
d_call: .; v_call: TRBV6-5; j_call: TRBJ1-2; cdr3_aa: CASSYFSGGNYGYTF
d_call: TRBD1; v_call: TRBV19; j_call: TRBJ1-2; cdr3_aa: CASIPAGTGDGYTF
d_call: .; v_call: TRBV18; j_call: TRBJ2-3; cdr3_aa: CASSPSSDTQYF
d_call: .; v_call: TRBV6-4; j_call: TRBJ2-2; cdr3_aa: CASSAGLTGELFF
d_call: TRBD2; v_call: TRBV7-8; j_call: TRBJ2-1; cdr3_aa: CASSLISTSGRYNEQFF
d_call: .; v_call: TRBV12-5; j_call: TRBJ2-5; cdr3_aa: CASGSPGETQYF
d_call: .; v_call: TRBV9; j_call: TRBJ1-6; cdr3_aa: CASSTGLLAPLHF
d_call: .; v_call: TRBV5-4; j_call: TRBJ1-1; cdr3_aa: CASSLPGTSGTEAFF
d_call: TRBD1; v_call: TRBV18; j_call: TRBJ1-5; cdr3_aa: CASSPSTGVDQPQHF
d_call: TRBD1; v_call: TRBV5-1; j_call: TRBJ2-5; cdr3_aa: CASSLGQSSLETQYF
d_call: TRBD1; v_call: TRBV4-1; j_call: TRBJ2-7; cdr3_aa: CASSQERAGTGHEQYF
d_call: TRBD1; v_call: TRBV27; j_call: TRBJ1-1; cdr3_aa: CASSKTGRLNTEAFF
d_call: .; v_call: TRBV6-6; j_call: TRBJ1-6; cdr3_aa: CASTAGGGGSPLHF
d_call: TRBD1; v_call: TRBV10-3; j_call: TRBJ2-7; cdr3_aa: CATGTAPYEQYF
d_call: .; v_call: TRBV7-9; j_call: TRBJ2-7; cdr3_aa: CASSYSPVTGEQYF
d_call: TRBD1; v_call: TRBV30; j_call: TRBJ1-2; cdr3_aa: CAWSKGAGGAYGYTF
d_call: TRBD2; v_call: TRBV5-4; j_call: TRBJ2-7; cdr3_aa: CASSHGIDSGRSYEQYF
d_call: TRBD1; v_call: TRBV27; j_call: TRBJ1-5; cdr3_aa: CASSFGGQGGNQPQHF
d_call: .; v_call: TRBV6-5; j_call: TRBJ1-4; cdr3_aa: CASGWDFDEKLFF
d_call: .; v_call: TRBV7-6; j_call: TRBJ2-1; cdr3_aa: CASSFEEGRNYNEQFF
d_call: TRBD1; v_call: TRBV4-1; j_call: TRBJ2-3; cdr3_aa: CASSQDSGTGWDTQYF